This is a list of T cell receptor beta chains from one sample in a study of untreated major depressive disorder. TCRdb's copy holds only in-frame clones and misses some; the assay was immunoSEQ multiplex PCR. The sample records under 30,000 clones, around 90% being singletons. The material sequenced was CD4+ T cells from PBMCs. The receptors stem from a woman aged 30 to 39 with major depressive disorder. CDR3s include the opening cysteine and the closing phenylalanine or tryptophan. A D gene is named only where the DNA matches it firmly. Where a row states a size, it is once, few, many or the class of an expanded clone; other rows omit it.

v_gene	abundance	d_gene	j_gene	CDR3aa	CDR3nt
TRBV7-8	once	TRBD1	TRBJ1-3	CASSFGQGFAISGNTIYF	TGTGCCAGCAGCTTCGGACAGGGCTTTGCCATATCTGGAAACACCATATATTTT
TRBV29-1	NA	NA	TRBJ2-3	CSVDRGPRGDTQYF	TGCAGCGTTGATCGGGGGCCCCGGGGAGATACGCAGTATTTT
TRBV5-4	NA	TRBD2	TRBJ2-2	CASSRHTAAGPGELFF	TGTGCCAGCAGCCGCCACACGGCAGCGGGGCCCGGGGAGCTGTTTTTT
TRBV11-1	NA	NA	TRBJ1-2	CASSLEGRYGYTF	TGTGCCAGCTCTCTCGAAGGTAGATATGGCTACACCTTC
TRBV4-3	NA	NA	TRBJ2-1	CASSRDPWVNEQFF	TGCGCCAGCAGCCGAGACCCCTGGGTCAATGAGCAGTTCTTC
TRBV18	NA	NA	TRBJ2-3	CASSRNTGSVTDTQYF	TGTGCCAGCTCACGGAACACAGGGTCGGTCACAGATACGCAGTATTTT
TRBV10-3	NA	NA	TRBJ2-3	CAISSGFGTDTQYF	TGTGCCATCTCCTCTGGATTTGGCACAGATACGCAGTATTTT
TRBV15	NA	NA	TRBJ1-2	CATSRGSVTGLYGYTF	TGTGCCACCAGCAGAGGTTCTGTGACAGGACTCTATGGCTACACCTTC
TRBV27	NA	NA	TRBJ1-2	CASSPRGVARRGYTF	TGTGCCAGCAGCCCCCGAGGAGTGGCGCGGAGGGGCTACACCTTC
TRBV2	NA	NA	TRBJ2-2	CASSEEGFTGELFF	TGTGCCAGCAGTGAAGAGGGGTTCACCGGGGAGCTGTTTTTT
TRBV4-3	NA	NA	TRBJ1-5	CASSQGGNSNQPQHF	TGCGCCAGCAGCCAAGGGGGGAATAGCAATCAGCCCCAGCATTTT
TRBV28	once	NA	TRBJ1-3	CASSLGGGSNTIYF	TGTGCCAGCAGTTTAGGAGGAGGAAGTAACACCATATATTTT
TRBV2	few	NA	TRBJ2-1	CASSTEWNEQFF	TGTGCCAGCAGTACAGAGTGGAATGAGCAGTTCTTC
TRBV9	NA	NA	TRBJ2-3	CASSVGSSTRTDTQYF	TGTGCCAGCAGCGTAGGTTCCTCAACCCGCACAGATACGCAGTATTTT
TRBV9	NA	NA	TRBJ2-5	CASSPRTTGTQYF	TGTGCCAGCAGCCCCCGGACTACGGGGACCCAGTACTTC
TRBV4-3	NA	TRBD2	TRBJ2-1	CASSQEAGGWYEQFF	TGCGCCAGCAGCCAAGAAGCGGGGGGGTGGTATGAGCAGTTCTTC
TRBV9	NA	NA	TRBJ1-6	CASSAGGTSYNSPLHF	TGTGCCAGCAGCGCGGGGGGGACTTCCTATAATTCACCCCTCCACTTT
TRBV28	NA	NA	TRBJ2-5	CASSFNGTQYF	TGTGCCAGCAGTTTTAATGGGACCCAGTACTTC
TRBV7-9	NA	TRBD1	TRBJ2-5	CASSFWTGNVVGTQYF	TGTGCCAGCAGCTTCTGGACAGGAAATGTAGTTGGGACCCAGTACTTC
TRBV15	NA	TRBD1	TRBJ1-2	CATSYGTGVYYGYTF	TGTGCCACCAGCTACGGGACAGGTGTTTACTATGGCTACACCTTC
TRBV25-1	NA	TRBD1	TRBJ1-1	CASSERGPGQFKAFF	TGTGCCAGCAGTGAGCGGGGCCCGGGACAGTTCAAAGCTTTCTTT
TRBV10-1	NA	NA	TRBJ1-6	CASSLVNSPLHF	TGCGCCAGCAGTTTGGTGAATTCACCCCTCCACTTT
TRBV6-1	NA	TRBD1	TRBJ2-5	CASSLNDREETQYF	TGTGCCAGCAGTTTGAACGACAGGGAAGAGACCCAGTACTTC
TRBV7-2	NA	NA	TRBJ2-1	CASSRGNEQFF	TGTGCCAGCAGCAGGGGCAATGAGCAGTTCTTC
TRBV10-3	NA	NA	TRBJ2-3	CAVAGGGWSTDTQYF	TGTGCCGTGGCTGGTGGAGGGTGGAGCACAGATACGCAGTATTTT
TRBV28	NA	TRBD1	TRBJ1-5	CASSSPGQGAVQPQHF	TGTGCCAGCAGCTCACCAGGACAGGGGGCGGTTCAGCCCCAGCATTTT
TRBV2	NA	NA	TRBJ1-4	CASRDVEKLFF	TGTGCCAGCAGGGACGTGGAGAAACTGTTTTTT
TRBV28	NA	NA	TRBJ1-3	CASTGTPVNTIYF	TGTGCCAGCACTGGAACCCCGGTCAACACCATATATTTT
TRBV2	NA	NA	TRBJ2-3	CASILDSAAGDTQYF	TGTGCCAGCATCCTCGACAGTGCCGCAGGAGATACGCAGTATTTT
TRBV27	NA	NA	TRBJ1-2	CASSSLSAQGVYGYTF	TGTGCCAGCAGTTCTCTTTCAGCCCAGGGAGTCTATGGCTACACCTTC
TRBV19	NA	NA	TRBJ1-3	CASRLKAFSGNTIYF	TGTGCCAGTAGGTTAAAAGCTTTCTCTGGAAACACCATATATTTT
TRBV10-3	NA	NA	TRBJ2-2	CAISEPLVSELFF	TGTGCCATCAGTGAGCCACTAGTATCGGAGCTGTTTTTT
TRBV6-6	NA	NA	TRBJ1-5	CASSYRRGGEPQHF	TGTGCCAGCAGTTACCGTAGGGGGGGGGAGCCCCAGCATTTT
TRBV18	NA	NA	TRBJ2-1	CASSGDNEQFF	TGTGCCAGCTCAGGAGACAATGAGCAGTTCTTC
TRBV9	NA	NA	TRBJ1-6	CASSVEWNSPLHF	TGTGCCAGCAGCGTAGAATGGAATTCACCCCTCCACTTT
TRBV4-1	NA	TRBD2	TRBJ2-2	CASSQATSGGAFGELFF	TGCGCCAGCAGCCAAGCCACTAGCGGGGGGGCGTTCGGGGAGCTGTTTTTT
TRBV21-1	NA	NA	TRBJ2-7	CASRLKERDEQYF	TGTGCCAGCAGACTCAAGGAACGGGACGAGCAGTACTTC
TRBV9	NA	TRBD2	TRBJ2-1	CASSSRGSGSGNEQFF	TGTGCCAGCAGCTCCCGGGGTAGCGGGAGTGGTAATGAGCAGTTCTTC
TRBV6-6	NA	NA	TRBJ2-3	CASSLGDHTDTQYF	TGTGCCAGCAGTTTGGGAGATCACACAGATACGCAGTATTTT
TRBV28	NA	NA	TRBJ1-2	CASTPGRGALSF	TGTGCCAGCACTCCTGGGAGAGGGGCCCTCTCCTTC
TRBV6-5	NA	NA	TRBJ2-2	CASSSPNVGGWELFF	TGTGCCAGCAGTTCCCCGAATGTGGGGGGTTGGGAGCTGTTTTTT
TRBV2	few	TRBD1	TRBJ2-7	CASRERQGARTSEQYF	TGTGCCAGCAGGGAGAGACAGGGGGCCCGCACGTCCGAGCAGTACTTC
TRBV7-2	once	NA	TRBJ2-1	CASSFISGNEQFF	TGTGCCAGCAGCTTTATTTCAGGGAATGAGCAGTTCTTC
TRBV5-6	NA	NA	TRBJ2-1	CASSNWDLYNEQFF	TGTGCCAGCAGCAACTGGGACTTATACAATGAGCAGTTCTTC
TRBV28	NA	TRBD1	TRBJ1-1	CASRGQGNTEAFF	TGTGCCAGCAGGGGACAGGGGAACACTGAAGCTTTCTTT
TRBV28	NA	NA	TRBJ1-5	CASSLITEPQHF	TGTGCCAGCAGTTTGATTACGGAGCCCCAGCATTTT
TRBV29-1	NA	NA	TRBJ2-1	CSVDPHGSLRDNEQFF	TGCAGCGTTGATCCCCACGGGTCCCTTCGGGACAATGAGCAGTTCTTC
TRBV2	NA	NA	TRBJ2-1	CASSEGFDEQFF	TGTGCCAGCAGTGAAGGGTTCGATGAGCAGTTCTTC